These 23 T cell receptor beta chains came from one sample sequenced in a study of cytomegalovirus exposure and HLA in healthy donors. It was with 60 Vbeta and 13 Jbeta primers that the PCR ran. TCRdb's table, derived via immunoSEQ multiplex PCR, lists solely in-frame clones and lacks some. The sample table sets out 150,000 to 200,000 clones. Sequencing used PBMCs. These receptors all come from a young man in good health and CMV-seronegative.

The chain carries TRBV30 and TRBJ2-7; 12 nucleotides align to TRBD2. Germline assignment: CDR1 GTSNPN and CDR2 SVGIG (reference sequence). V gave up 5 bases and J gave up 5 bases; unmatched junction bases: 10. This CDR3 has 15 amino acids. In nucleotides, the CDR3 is TGTGCCTGGGAGACTAGCGGGAGTATGGCCCACGAGCAGTACTTC. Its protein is CAWETSGSMAHEQYF.

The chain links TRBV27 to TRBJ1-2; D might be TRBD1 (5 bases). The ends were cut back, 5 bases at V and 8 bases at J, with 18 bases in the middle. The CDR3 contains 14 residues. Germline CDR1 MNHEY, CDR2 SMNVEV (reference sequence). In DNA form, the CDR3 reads TGTGCCAGCAGTCACAACGGACCTGGACAAGGCTACACCTTC. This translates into CASSHNGPGQGYTF.

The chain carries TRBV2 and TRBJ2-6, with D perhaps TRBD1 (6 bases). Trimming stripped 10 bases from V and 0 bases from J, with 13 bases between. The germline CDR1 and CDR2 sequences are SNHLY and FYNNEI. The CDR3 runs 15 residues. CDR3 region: CATGTPNSGANVLTF. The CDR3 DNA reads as TGTGCCACCGGGACACCAAACTCTGGGGCCAACGTCCTGACTTTC.

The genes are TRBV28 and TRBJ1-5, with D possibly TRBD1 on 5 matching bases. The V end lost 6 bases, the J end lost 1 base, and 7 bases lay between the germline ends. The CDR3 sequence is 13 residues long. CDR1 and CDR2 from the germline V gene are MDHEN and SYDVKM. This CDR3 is CASSGQSNQPQHF. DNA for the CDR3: TGTGCCAGCAGCGGACAAAGCAATCAGCCCCAGCATTTT.

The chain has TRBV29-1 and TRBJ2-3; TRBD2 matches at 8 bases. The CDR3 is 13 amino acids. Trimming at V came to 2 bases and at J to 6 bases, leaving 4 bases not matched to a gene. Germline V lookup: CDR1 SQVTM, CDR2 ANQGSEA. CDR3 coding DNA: TGCAGCGTTGAAACGGGAGGGGGGGATACGCAGTATTTT. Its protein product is CSVETGGGDTQYF.

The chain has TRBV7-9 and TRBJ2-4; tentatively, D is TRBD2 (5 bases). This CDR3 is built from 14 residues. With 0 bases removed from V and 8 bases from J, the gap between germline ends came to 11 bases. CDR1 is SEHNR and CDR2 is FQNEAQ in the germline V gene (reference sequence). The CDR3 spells CASSLAWEHHIQYF. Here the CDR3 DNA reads TGTGCCAGCAGCTTAGCCTGGGAGCACCACATTCAGTACTTC. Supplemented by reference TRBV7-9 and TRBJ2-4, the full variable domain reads DTGVSQNPRHKITKRGQNVTFRCDPISEHNRLYWYRQTLGQGPEFLTYFQNEAQLEKSRLLSDRFSAERPKGSFSTLEIQRTEQGDSAMYLCASSLAWEHHIQYFGAGTRLSVL.

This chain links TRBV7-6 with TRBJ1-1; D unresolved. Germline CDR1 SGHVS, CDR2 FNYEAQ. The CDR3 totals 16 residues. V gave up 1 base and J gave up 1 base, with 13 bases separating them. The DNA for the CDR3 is TGTGCCAGCAGCTTAGGTGTTCGACGGGAGAACACTGAAGCTTTCTTT. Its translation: CASSLGVRRENTEAFF.

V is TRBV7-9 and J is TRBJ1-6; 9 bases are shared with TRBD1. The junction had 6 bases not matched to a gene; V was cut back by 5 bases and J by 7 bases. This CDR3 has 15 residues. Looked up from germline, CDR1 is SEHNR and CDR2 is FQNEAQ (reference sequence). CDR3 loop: CASSPGQGANSPLHF. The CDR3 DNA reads TGTGCCAGCAGCCCGGGACAGGGAGCAAATTCACCCCTCCACTTT.

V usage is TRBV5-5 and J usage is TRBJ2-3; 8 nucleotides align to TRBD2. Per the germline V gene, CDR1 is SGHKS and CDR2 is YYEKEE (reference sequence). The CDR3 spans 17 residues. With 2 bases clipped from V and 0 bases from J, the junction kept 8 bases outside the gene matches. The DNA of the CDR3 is TGTGCCAGCAGCTTAACTCAGGAGCGGGGGAGCACAGATACGCAGTATTTT. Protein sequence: CASSLTQERGSTDTQYF.

Written as DNA, the CDR3 is TGTGCCAGCAGTGGGACTAGCGGGGGGGGAGAGACCCAGTACTTC. Its protein is CASSGTSGGGETQYF. V gene TRBV27 combines with J gene TRBJ2-5, with 16 nucleotides matching TRBD2. CDR1 is MNHEY, CDR2 SMNVEV, per germline (reference sequence). The CDR3 covers 15 residues. Trimming took 5 bases from V and 4 from J; bases not matched to a gene: 1.

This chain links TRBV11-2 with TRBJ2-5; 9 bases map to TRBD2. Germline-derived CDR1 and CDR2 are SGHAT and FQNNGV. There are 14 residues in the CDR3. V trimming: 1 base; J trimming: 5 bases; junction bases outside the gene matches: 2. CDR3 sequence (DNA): TGTGCCAGCAGCTTAGCTAGCGGGATGGAGACCCAGTACTTC. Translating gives CASSLASGMETQYF.

The CDR3 DNA reads TGTGCCAGCAGCTCCCCTGGACAGGATTACTATGGCTACACCTTC. It yields the protein CASSSPGQDYYGYTF. The gene calls are TRBV7-6 and TRBJ1-2; 7 bases are a match to TRBD1. The CDR3 contains 15 residues. Germline V CDR1 and CDR2: SGHVS, FNYEAQ. V shed 4 bases and J 3 bases; nucleotides not matched to a gene: 8.

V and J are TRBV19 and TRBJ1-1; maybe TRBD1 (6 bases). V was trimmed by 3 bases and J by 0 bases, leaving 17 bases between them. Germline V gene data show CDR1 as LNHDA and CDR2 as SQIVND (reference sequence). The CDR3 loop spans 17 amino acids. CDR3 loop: CASSIGGAAIMNTEAFF. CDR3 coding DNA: TGTGCCAGTAGTATTGGGGGGGCAGCCATCATGAACACTGAAGCTTTCTTT.

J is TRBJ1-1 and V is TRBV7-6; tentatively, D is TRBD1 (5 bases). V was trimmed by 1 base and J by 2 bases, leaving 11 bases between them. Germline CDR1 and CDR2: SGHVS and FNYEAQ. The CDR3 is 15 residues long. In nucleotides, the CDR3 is TGTGCCAGCAGCTTAGGGACAAACGCCAACACTGAAGCTTTCTTT. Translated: CASSLGTNANTEAFF. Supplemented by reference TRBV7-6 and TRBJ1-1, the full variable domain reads GAGVSQSPRYKVTKRGQDVALRCDPISGHVSLYWYRQALGQGPEFLTYFNYEAQQDKSGLPNDRFSAERPEGSISTLTIQRTEQRDSAMYRCASSLGTNANTEAFFGQGTRLTVV.

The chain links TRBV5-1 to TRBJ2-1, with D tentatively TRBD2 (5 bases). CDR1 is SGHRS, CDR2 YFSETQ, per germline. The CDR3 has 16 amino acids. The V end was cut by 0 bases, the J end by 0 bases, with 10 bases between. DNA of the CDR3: TGCGCCAGCAGCTTGGCCGAGGGCCTCTCCTACAATGAGCAGTTCTTC. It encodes CASSLAEGLSYNEQFF.

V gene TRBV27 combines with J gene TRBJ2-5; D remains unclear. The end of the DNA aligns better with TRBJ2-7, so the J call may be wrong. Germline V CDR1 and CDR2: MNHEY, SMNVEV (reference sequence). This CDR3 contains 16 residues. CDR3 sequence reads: CASSLSFSSSSYEQYF. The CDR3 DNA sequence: TGTGCCAGCAGTTTATCGTTCAGTAGTAGCTCCTACGAGCAGTACTTC.

The CDR3: CAWSWGQKETQYF. The DNA for the CDR3 is TGTGCCTGGAGTTGGGGACAGAAAGAGACCCAGTACTTC. The chain recombines TRBV30 with TRBJ2-5; 7 bases fit TRBD1. CDR1 GTSNPN and CDR2 SVGIG come from the germline V gene (reference sequence). This CDR3 is 13 amino acids long. Losses at the gene ends were 2 bases for V and 3 bases for J; bases not matched to a gene: 3.

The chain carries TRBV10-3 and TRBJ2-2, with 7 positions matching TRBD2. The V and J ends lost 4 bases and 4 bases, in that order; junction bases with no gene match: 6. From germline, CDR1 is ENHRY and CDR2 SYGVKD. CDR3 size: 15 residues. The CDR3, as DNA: TGTGCCATCAGTGTGAGCGGGGCGGGCACCGGGGAGCTGTTTTTT. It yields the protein CAISVSGAGTGELFF.

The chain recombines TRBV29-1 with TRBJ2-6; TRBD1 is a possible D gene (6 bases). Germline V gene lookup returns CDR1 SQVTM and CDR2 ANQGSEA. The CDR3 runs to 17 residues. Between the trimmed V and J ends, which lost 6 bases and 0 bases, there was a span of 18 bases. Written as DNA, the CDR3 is TGCAGCGTACAGGGCGGCAGGGAAGGCTCTGGGGCCAACGTCCTGACTTTC. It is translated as CSVQGGREGSGANVLTF.

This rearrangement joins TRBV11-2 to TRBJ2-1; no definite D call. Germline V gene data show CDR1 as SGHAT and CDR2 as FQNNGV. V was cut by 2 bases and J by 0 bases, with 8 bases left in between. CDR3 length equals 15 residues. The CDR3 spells CASSLNPSSYNEQFF. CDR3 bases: TGTGCCAGCAGCTTAAATCCCAGCTCCTACAATGAGCAGTTCTTC. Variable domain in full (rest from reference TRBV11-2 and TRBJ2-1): EAGVAQSPRYKIIEKRQSVAFWCNPISGHATLYWYQQILGQGPKLLIQFQNNGVVDDSQLPKDRFSAERLKGVDSTLKIQPAKLEDSAVYLCASSLNPSSYNEQFFGPGTRLTVL.

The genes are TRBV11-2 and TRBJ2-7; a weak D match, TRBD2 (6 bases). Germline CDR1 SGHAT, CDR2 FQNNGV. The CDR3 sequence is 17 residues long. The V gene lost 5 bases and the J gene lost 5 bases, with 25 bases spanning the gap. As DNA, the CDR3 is TGTGCCAGCAGCCCCCGTGGAGGGATCGTAACGGGGAACGAGCAGTACTTC. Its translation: CASSPRGGIVTGNEQYF. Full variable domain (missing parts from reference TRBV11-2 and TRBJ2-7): EAGVAQSPRYKIIEKRQSVAFWCNPISGHATLYWYQQILGQGPKLLIQFQNNGVVDDSQLPKDRFSAERLKGVDSTLKIQPAKLEDSAVYLCASSPRGGIVTGNEQYFGPGTRLTVT.

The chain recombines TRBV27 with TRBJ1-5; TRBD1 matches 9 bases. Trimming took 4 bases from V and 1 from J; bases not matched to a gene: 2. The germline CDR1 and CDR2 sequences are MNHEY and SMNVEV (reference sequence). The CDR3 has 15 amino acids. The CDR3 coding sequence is TGTGCCAGCAGTTCGGACAGGGGAAGCAATCAGCCCCAGCATTTT. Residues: CASSSDRGSNQPQHF.

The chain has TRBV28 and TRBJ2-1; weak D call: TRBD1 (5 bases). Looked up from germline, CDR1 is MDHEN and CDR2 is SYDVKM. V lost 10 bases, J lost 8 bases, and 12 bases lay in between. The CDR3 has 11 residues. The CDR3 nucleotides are TGTGCCACAGGGATCGGAGATGAGCAGTTCTTC. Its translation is CATGIGDEQFF.